The clone carrying this T cell receptor beta chain has just one count. The antigen is unknown. This record comes from a study of shared clonotypes between healthy human individuals. The study, taken as a whole, reports: About 5% of naive CD4 clonotypes were shared across several donors.

Only in-frame clones appear in the TCRdb table, and some are missing; sequencing was by immunoSEQ multiplex PCR. The repertoire has about 980,000 clones, around three quarters of them found once; the top ten carry nearly 1.5%. Germline values: CDR1 MGHRA, CDR2 YSYEKL. V gave up 0 bases and J gave up 1 base, with 9 bases separating them. This CDR3 has 15 amino acids. Sequenced: memory CD4+ T cells sorted from blood. Regarding subset: CD45RA-negative fraction. This sequence originates from a man between 18 and 35 years old in good health. The V call is TRBV4-1, the J call TRBJ2-5; D gene ambiguous. The CDR3 nucleotides are TGCGCCAGCAGCCAAGATTGGGCAGCCCAAGAGACCCAGTACTTC. Translated: CASSQDWAAQETQYF.